Below are 16 T cell receptor beta chains sequenced from a single sample in a study of OX40 agonist ivuxolimab in advanced cancers. The repertoire was sequenced with immunoSEQ multiplex PCR; TCRdb's copy has only in-frame clones and lacks some. The table shows 80,000 to 90,000 clones, with around 80% occurring only once. The sample in question was CD4+ or CD8+ T cells sorted from blood, obtained in a trial of the OX40 agonist ivuxolimab. Receptors were obtained from an adult with an advanced solid tumor such as melanoma, head and neck, liver or kidney cancer.

Concerning this clone itself: Other DNA sequences of this sample code for an identical CDR3. The gene calls are TRBV5-1 and TRBJ1-2; 9 positions agree with TRBD1. The CDR3 runs to 15 residues. Trimming at V came to 3 bases and at J to 2 bases, leaving 5 bases not matched to a gene. Germline V gene lookup returns CDR1 SGHRS and CDR2 YFSETQ. The chain's CDR3 is CASSSTGTGNYGYTF. The CDR3, as DNA: TGCGCCAGCAGCTCAACCGGGACAGGGAACTATGGCTACACCTTC.

V gene TRBV27 combines with J gene TRBJ1-5; D gene ambiguous. The germline gives CDR1 MNHEY, CDR2 SMNVEV (reference sequence). The CDR3 runs 14 residues. Trimming cost V 9 bases and J 1 base, with 13 bases left between them. CDR3 protein: CASPREVSNQPQHF. CDR3 nucleotides: TGTGCCAGTCCACGGGAGGTAAGCAATCAGCCCCAGCATTTT.

V gene TRBV19 combines with J gene TRBJ1-2; no clear D. V was trimmed by 5 bases and J by 1 base, leaving 5 bases between them. The V gene's germline CDR1 is LNHDA and CDR2 SQIVND (reference sequence). The CDR3 extends over 12 amino acids. The CDR3, as DNA: TGTGCCAGTAGTGATGGTAACTATGGCTACACCTTC. Translated: CASSDGNYGYTF.

The chain joins TRBV6-1 to TRBJ1-6; D gene uncertain. The CDR3 is made up of 13 amino acids. V lost 6 bases and J lost 5, with 8 bases in between. Germline loops: CDR1 MNHNS, CDR2 SASEGT. Written as DNA, the CDR3 is TGTGCCAGCAGGAACCTTAATAATTCACCCCTCCACTTT. It is translated as CASRNLNNSPLHF.

The chain joins TRBV4-1 to TRBJ1-6; the D is unclear. This CDR3 is built from 14 residues. The V and J ends lost 0 bases and 7 bases respectively, with 7 bases between them. Germline values: CDR1 MGHRA, CDR2 YSYEKL. DNA of the CDR3: TGCGCCAGCAGCCAAGAACGGGTCAATTCACCCCTCCACTTT. Residues: CASSQERVNSPLHF.

V and J are TRBV7-9 and TRBJ1-1; no clear D. Germline CDR1 is SEHNR and CDR2 is FQNEAQ (reference sequence). Deletions cut 0 bases from V and 6 bases from J, with 11 bases between. The CDR3 has 14 residues. CDR3 loop: CASSLALEGPEAFF. The DNA of the CDR3 is TGTGCCAGCAGCTTAGCCCTTGAAGGGCCTGAAGCTTTCTTT.

The J gene is TRBJ2-2, the V gene TRBV28; tentative D call: TRBD1 (7 bases). Germline V gene sequence: CDR1 MDHEN, CDR2 SYDVKM. This CDR3 comprises 16 residues. The ends were cut back, 5 bases at V and 7 bases at J, with 20 bases in the middle. The CDR3 spells CASSLSTGRLFGELFF. The CDR3, as DNA: TGTGCCAGCAGTCTATCGACAGGGAGGTTGTTCGGGGAGCTGTTTTTT.

The genes are TRBV7-6 and TRBJ2-7; perhaps TRBD1 as D (5 bases). Germline values: CDR1 SGHVS, CDR2 FNYEAQ. The V end lost 5 bases, the J end lost 4 bases, and 12 bases lay between the germline ends. CDR3 length: 13 amino acids. The CDR3 DNA reads as TGTGCCAGCAGCCGACAGAGCACATACGAGCAGTACTTC. Translating gives CASSRQSTYEQYF. The full variable domain, in which reference TRBV7-6 and TRBJ2-7 provide the parts outside the CDR3, is GAGVSQSPRYKVTKRGQDVALRCDPISGHVSLYWYRQALGQGPEFLTYFNYEAQQDKSGLPNDRFSAERPEGSISTLTIQRTEQRDSAMYRCASSRQSTYEQYFGPGTRLTVT.

The rearrangement uses TRBV2 and TRBJ1-5; D ambiguous. CDR3 size: 13 residues. The V and J ends lost 7 bases and 9 bases respectively, with 16 bases between them. Germline V CDR1 and CDR2: SNHLY, FYNNEI. In DNA form, the CDR3 reads TGTGCCAGCAAAAGAGGGTCTACGACGCCCCAGCATTTT. Amino acid sequence: CASKRGSTTPQHF.

V and J are TRBV28 and TRBJ2-7; D possibly matches TRBD1 or TRBD2 (7 bases each). The CDR3 consists of 15 residues. From germline, CDR1 is MDHEN and CDR2 SYDVKM. Trimming pared 4 bases from V and 6 bases from J, leaving 19 bases between. CDR3 residues: CASSSAGGALPEQYF. DNA for the CDR3: TGTGCCAGCAGTTCTGCAGGGGGGGCCCTACCCGAGCAGTACTTC.

This clone was picked up one time. J is TRBJ2-1 and V is TRBV9; 13 nucleotides agree with TRBD2. This CDR3 comprises 16 residues. The V and J ends lost 4 bases and 11 bases, in that order; junction bases with no gene match: 12. Germline CDR1 and CDR2: SGDLS and YYNGEE. The DNA of the CDR3 is TGTGCCAGCAGCAAAGAGGGGGGACTAGCGGGACCTCAGCAGTTCTTC. Protein sequence: CASSKEGGLAGPQQFF.

The rearrangement uses TRBV10-1 and TRBJ2-7; D may be TRBD1 (5 bases). The V end was cut by 3 bases, the J end by 7 bases, with 19 bases between. The CDR3 is 15 residues long. Germline assignment: CDR1 WNHNN and CDR2 SYGVQD (reference sequence). This CDR3 reads CASSDGAGLSGEQYF. CDR3 DNA sequence: TGCGCCAGCAGTGATGGGGCAGGCCTATCTGGGGAGCAGTACTTC.

The count of this clone is one. The chain joins TRBV4-3 to TRBJ1-4; D remains unclear. Germline CDR1 and CDR2: LGHNA and YSLEER. The CDR3 length is 17 residues. V was pared by 2 bases and J by 3 bases, with 16 bases between. CDR3 nucleotide sequence: TGCGCCAGCAGCCAAAACAGTTCCCCTGCTCCTAATGAAAAACTGTTTTTT. It codes for CASSQNSSPAPNEKLFF.

This chain joins TRBV28 and TRBJ2-7; perhaps TRBD2 as D (6 bases). The CDR3 has 14 residues. Germline values: CDR1 MDHEN, CDR2 SYDVKM. The V end was cut by 7 bases, the J end by 2 bases, with 15 bases between. CDR3: CASTSPGVPYEQYF. The CDR3 DNA sequence: TGTGCCAGCACCTCGCCGGGAGTCCCCTACGAGCAGTACTTC.

The chain uses TRBV11-3 and TRBJ2-3; the D is unclear. The CDR3 loop spans 14 amino acids. The germline V gene encodes CDR1 SGHNT and CDR2 YENEEA. The ends were cut back, 5 bases at V and 4 bases at J, with 13 bases in the middle. This chain's CDR3 is CASSPMRTSDTQYF. The CDR3 DNA reads TGTGCCAGCAGCCCGATGAGAACATCAGATACGCAGTATTTT.

The chain joins TRBV5-1 to TRBJ2-2, with D hard to call. Trimming took off 0 bases at V and 9 bases at J, with 12 bases between the two ends. CDR3 length: 14 amino acids. The germline CDR1 and CDR2 sequences are SGHRS and YFSETQ. CDR3 nucleotides: TGCGCCAGCAGCTTGGATACTACCGACCGGGAGCTGTTTTTT. Translated, it gives CASSLDTTDRELFF.